Listed here are 26 T cell receptor beta chains from one sample, sequenced in a study of regulatory T cells in long-lasting Graves disease. Noted time point: newly diagnosed GD, antithyroid drugs for less than 3 months. PBMC RNA was the source of the TCR library. CDR3-region Arm-PCR and iRepertoire HTBI primers produced the TCR beta libraries. TCRdb recomputed calls from the multiplex PCR reads with MiXCR, one row per CDR3 protein. In the table there are 550,000 to 700,000 distinct CDR3 sequences, about 16% of which are singletons. This sample also belongs to another study, concerning T cells in Graves' hyperthyroidism and ophthalmopathy.

Specimen: peripheral blood mononuclear cells (PBMCs), collected at new diagnosis, from a patient treated with antithyroid drugs. Source of these receptors: a man between 18 and 29 years old with Graves disease.

This clonotype was recorded at least ten times. The chain joins TRBV24-1 to TRBJ2-1; D is unclear. The CDR3 spans 13 residues. V was clipped by 4 bases and J by 3 bases, with 6 bases between them. Germline V gene data show CDR1 as KGHDR and CDR2 as SFDVKD. CDR3 sequence (DNA): TGTGCCACCAGTGACCCTAACTACAATGAGCAGTTCTTC. Its translation: CATSDPNYNEQFF.

In its sample, this clonotype was seen many times. The genes are TRBV7-2 and TRBJ2-1; D uncertain. The CDR3 is 12 residues long. From germline, CDR1 is SGHTA and CDR2 FQGNSA. V was clipped by 4 bases and J by 8 bases, with 9 bases between them. The CDR3 nucleotides are TGTGCCAGCAGCTACGTTTCTTATGAGCAGTTCTTC. This translates into CASSYVSYEQFF.

This clonotype came up many times. CDR3 amino acids: CSVQLGGSSDTQYF. In DNA form, the CDR3 reads TGCAGCGTCCAGTTAGGAGGATCCTCAGATACGCAGTATTTT. The chain joins TRBV29-1 to TRBJ2-3; D possibly corresponds to TRBD2 (5 bases). V was clipped by 6 bases and J by 4 bases, with 17 bases between them. CDR1 and CDR2 from the germline V gene are SQVTM and ANQGSEA. The CDR3 has 14 residues.

This chain joins TRBV20-1 and TRBJ1-1; 7 positions match TRBD1. Germline CDR1 is DFQATT and CDR2 is SNEGSKA (reference sequence). V lost 6 bases and J lost 7; bases outside the gene matches: 8. This CDR3 has 12 amino acids. CDR3: CSASDRDNEAFF. For the CDR3, the DNA is TGCAGTGCCAGCGACAGGGATAATGAAGCTTTCTTT.

As DNA, the CDR3 is TGTGCCAGCGCTTGGGGCAGGGTCTATGAGCAGTTCTTC. It encodes CASAWGRVYEQFF. The rearrangement joins TRBV25-1 to TRBJ2-1; D might be TRBD1 (5 bases). The CDR3 is 13 residues long. Germline V gene data show CDR1 as MGHDK and CDR2 as SYGVNS. Deletions cut 8 bases from V and 8 bases from J, with 16 bases between.

This clonotype has more than one count but fewer than ten. The chain joins TRBV6-1 to TRBJ2-7; TRBD2 matches at 9 bases. V lost 6 bases to trimming and J lost 5 bases; unmatched junction nucleotides: 11. Germline V gives CDR1 MNHNS, CDR2 SASEGT. CDR3 size: 15 residues. Written as DNA, the CDR3 is TGTGCCAGCAGGGGAGAGGCGGGAGGGCCGGACGAGCAGTACTTC. Protein sequence: CASRGEAGGPDEQYF.

V is TRBV25-1 and J is TRBJ2-5, with D maybe TRBD2 (5 bases). The V gene's germline CDR1 is MGHDK and CDR2 SYGVNS. The V gene lost 3 bases and the J gene lost 4 bases, with 12 bases spanning the gap. The CDR3 contains 14 residues. The CDR3 region is CASSDPQRVETQYF. The CDR3, as DNA: TGTGCCAGCAGTGACCCACAGAGGGTAGAGACCCAGTACTTC.

This clonotype was seen ten or more times. The chain recombines TRBV30 with TRBJ1-2; D unclear. The CDR3 has 10 amino acids. Germline V CDR1 and CDR2: GTSNPN, SVGIG (reference sequence). The V and J ends lost 1 base and 8 bases respectively, with 5 bases between them. CDR3 sequence: CAWSDRGYTF. The CDR3, as DNA: TGTGCCTGGAGTGACAGAGGCTACACCTTC.

In this sample, this clonotype turned up a few times. The chain has TRBV19 and TRBJ1-5, with D hard to call. Germline V gene lookup returns CDR1 LNHDA and CDR2 SQIVND (reference sequence). The V and J ends lost 3 bases and 0 bases respectively, with 12 bases between them. The CDR3 runs to 16 residues. The CDR3 sequence is CASSILPRSSNQPQHF. CDR3 nucleotides: TGTGCCAGTAGTATTCTCCCACGCTCTAGCAATCAGCCCCAGCATTTT.

The chain joins TRBV6-2 or TRBV6-3 to TRBJ1-2; no definite D call. Germline CDR1 MNHEY, CDR2 SVGEGT. V lost 8 bases to trimming and J lost 7 bases, with 14 bases between them. This CDR3 comprises 12 residues. CDR3 sequence reads: CASATAGGGYTF. In DNA, the CDR3 is TGTGCCAGCGCCACCGCAGGTGGTGGCTACACCTTC.

A few counts support this clonotype. V gene TRBV7-9 combines with J gene TRBJ1-5; D is unresolved. Looked up from germline, CDR1 is SEHNR and CDR2 is FQNEAQ (reference sequence). With 2 bases removed from V and 5 bases from J, the gap between germline ends came to 10 bases. This CDR3 is 14 amino acids long. The CDR3 DNA is TGTGCCAGCAGCTTATCCCCTAATGATCAGCCCCAGCATTTT. Translated, it gives CASSLSPNDQPQHF.

Ten or more counts support this clonotype. The rearrangement joins TRBV12-3 or TRBV12-4 to TRBJ2-1; D is undetermined. V dropped 8 bases and J dropped 5 bases, with 4 bases sitting between them. The CDR3 extends over 10 amino acids. Written as DNA, the CDR3 is TGTGCCAGCGGCCACAATGAGCAGTTCTTC. This codes for CASGHNEQFF.

This clonotype has just a few counts. V gene TRBV6-2 or TRBV6-3 combines with J gene TRBJ2-7; D is perhaps TRBD1 (5 bases). CDR1 and CDR2 (germline): MNHEY, SVGEGT. V lost 4 bases and J 0 bases, leaving 10 bases between the germline ends. The CDR3 loop spans 14 amino acids. The CDR3 sequence: CASSSLGVSYEQYF. The CDR3 region has the DNA TGTGCCAGCAGTTCCCTAGGGGTCTCCTACGAGCAGTACTTC.

This rearrangement joins TRBV27 to TRBJ2-1; D is perhaps TRBD1 (5 bases). Trimming removed 3 bases from V and 9 bases from J, with 18 bases in between. The CDR3 has 15 amino acids. The V gene's germline CDR1 is MNHEY and CDR2 SMNVEV (reference sequence). In nucleotides, the CDR3 is TGTGCCAGCAGTTTTAGGGGCGGAACTGTGGGTGAGCAGTTCTTC. Translation gives CASSFRGGTVGEQFF.

This clonotype appeared many times. V and J are TRBV12-3 or TRBV12-4 and TRBJ1-4; 11 bases map to TRBD1. The CDR3 totals 14 residues. Losses at the gene ends were 1 base for V and 8 bases for J; bases not matched to a gene: 0. In DNA, the CDR3 is TGTGCCAGCAGTTTAGGGGACAGGGGGGAAAAACTGTTTTTT. Translating it yields CASSLGDRGEKLFF.

This chain uses TRBV11-2 with TRBJ2-5; D may correspond to TRBD1 or TRBD2 (5 bases each). This CDR3 region has 14 residues. Germline CDR1 is SGHAT and CDR2 is FQNNGV. Trimming left V 4 bases short and J 7 bases short, with 16 bases between. CDR3 region: CASSSPRGRRTQYF. The CDR3 DNA is TGTGCCAGCAGCTCGCCCCGGGGCCGTCGGACCCAGTACTTC.

The V gene is TRBV5-1, the J gene TRBJ1-2, with D uncertain. The V gene's germline CDR1 is SGHRS and CDR2 YFSETQ. Trimming shortened V by 2 bases and J by 5 bases, and 7 bases separated the two germline ends. The CDR3 consists of 12 residues. The CDR3 is CASSFFRYGYTF. In nucleotides, the CDR3 is TGCGCCAGCAGCTTTTTCCGGTATGGCTACACCTTC.

The rearrangement joins TRBV19 to TRBJ1-2; 9 positions match TRBD1. Germline-derived CDR1 and CDR2 are LNHDA and SQIVND (reference sequence). The CDR3 spans 16 residues. V lost 3 bases and J lost 5; bases outside the gene matches: 10. The CDR3: CASSIWGQGGQYGYTF. The DNA for the CDR3 is TGTGCCAGTAGTATCTGGGGACAGGGAGGACAGTATGGCTACACCTTC.

This clonotype was counted many times. V is TRBV11-3 and J is TRBJ2-1, with 7 bases lining up with TRBD2. There are 13 residues in the CDR3. CDR1 is SGHNT, CDR2 YENEEA, per germline. The J segment lost 6 bases and the V segment lost 5 bases, leaving 4 bases of the junction unmatched. CDR3 coding DNA: TGTGCCAGCAGCGCGGGAGTTGCCAATGAGCAGTTCTTC. Translated: CASSAGVANEQFF.

The V and J genes are TRBV27 and TRBJ2-4, with D unclear. The CDR3 has 15 amino acids. Germline V gives CDR1 MNHEY, CDR2 SMNVEV (reference sequence). V was cut by 0 bases and J by 8 bases, with 14 bases left in between. The CDR3, as DNA: TGTGCCAGCAGTTTATCGACACATCCCGCGGACATTCAGTACTTC. Its translation: CASSLSTHPADIQYF.

This clonotype was observed a handful of times. V gene TRBV5-6 combines with J gene TRBJ1-1; 7 bases are a match to TRBD1. V lost 5 bases to trimming and J lost 4 bases; unmatched junction nucleotides: 2. The CDR3 spans 12 residues. Germline V gives CDR1 SGHDT, CDR2 YYEEEE. The CDR3 DNA is TGTGCCAGCAGACGGACAGGCACTGAAGCTTTCTTT. Translated, it gives CASRRTGTEAFF. The full variable domain, in which reference TRBV5-6 and TRBJ1-1 provide the parts outside the CDR3, is DAGVTQSPTHLIKTRGQQVTLRCSPKSGHDTVSWYQQALGQGPQFIFQYYEEEERQRGNFPDRFSGHQFPNYSSELNVNALLLGDSALYLCASRRTGTEAFFGQGTRLTVV.

This clonotype was seen only once. This rearrangement joins TRBV20-1 to TRBJ2-5; the D is unclear. Per germline, CDR1 DFQATT and CDR2 SNEGSKA (reference sequence). The CDR3 runs 15 residues. V lost 0 bases and J lost 0, with 11 bases in between. The CDR3 coding sequence is TGCAGTGCTAGAGATCCCTCAAGGTACCAAGAGACCCAGTACTTC. Translation gives CSARDPSRYQETQYF.

This clonotype was seen ten or more times. This chain connects TRBV20-1 to TRBJ2-3, with TRBD2 identical over 8 bases. Germline V gene data show CDR1 as DFQATT and CDR2 as SNEGSKA (reference sequence). J gave up 0 bases and V 0 bases, and 11 bases lay outside the gene matches. The CDR3 covers 18 residues. As DNA, the CDR3 is TGCAGTGCTAGAGATCCGCTAGCGGGTCCGTCTAGCACAGATACGCAGTATTTT. Translation: CSARDPLAGPSSTDTQYF.

This clonotype has only a few counts. CDR3 in amino acids: CASSLSPSGRAGVTGETQYF. The CDR3 DNA is TGTGCCAGCAGCCTTAGCCCCAGCGGGAGGGCCGGGGTGACTGGAGAGACCCAGTACTTC. The chain couples TRBV27 to TRBJ2-5; 10 nucleotides line up with TRBD2. CDR3 length equals 20 residues. The junction had 23 bases not matched to a gene; V was cut back by 6 bases and J by 4 bases. CDR1 and CDR2 (germline): MNHEY, SMNVEV (reference sequence).

At least ten counts were recorded for this clonotype. V and J are TRBV27 and TRBJ2-7; no firm D call. This CDR3 has 14 residues. V lost 4 bases and J lost 0, with 10 bases in between. From germline, CDR1 is MNHEY and CDR2 SMNVEV (reference sequence). The CDR3 coding sequence is TGTGCCAGCAGTTATTGGGCGGCCTCCTACGAGCAGTACTTC. Its translation: CASSYWAASYEQYF.

At least ten counts were recorded for this clonotype. The gene calls are TRBV27 and TRBJ1-4; TRBD1 might be the D (5 bases). The CDR3 covers 14 residues. Trimming stripped 4 bases from V and 4 bases from J, with 10 bases between. From germline, CDR1 is MNHEY and CDR2 SMNVEV (reference sequence). The CDR3 spells CASSSDGHNEKLFF. Written as DNA, the CDR3 is TGTGCCAGCAGTTCGGACGGACATAATGAAAAACTGTTTTTT.